The T cell receptor beta chain described here comes from a study of T cell responses to AZD1222 COVID-19 vaccine. The study's findings and limits: At baseline, just 5 or 6 AZD1222 recipients tested seropositive.

In regard to this clone: Its specificity is unknown.

The CDR3 runs 14 residues. Germline V gives CDR1 KGHSH, CDR2 LQKENI. V gave up 0 bases and J gave up 4 bases, with 9 bases separating them. Sequencing used immunoSEQ multiplex PCR; TCRdb keeps in-frame clones, though not all of them. The table has around 140,000 clones, approximately 85% seen once. The TCR originated in an adult who received the MenACWY meningococcal vaccine as a control. The V gene is TRBV18, the J gene TRBJ1-2; D is uncertain. Sequencing used peripheral blood, obtained 28 days after the second dose of the MenACWY control vaccine. The CDR3 nucleotides are TGTGCCAGCTCACCACCTCTCCTAGGCTATGGCTACACCTTC. This sequence encodes CASSPPLLGYGYTF.